This is a list of T cell receptor beta chains from one sample in a study of CD8 T cells in ankylosing spondylitis. MiXCR was run by TCRdb on the 5' RACE reads, yielding one entry per CDR3 protein. The data show approximately 550,000 distinct CDR3 sequences, with approximately 12% seen just once and over 6.5% held by the top ten. Sequencing used blood, either unsorted or a sorted T cell fraction (not recorded which). These receptors came from a male donor with ankylosing spondylitis. CDR3s include the opening cysteine and the closing phenylalanine or tryptophan. A D gene is named only where the DNA matches it firmly. Expanded clones get a size class; other rows say once, few or many, or leave the size out.

>TRBD2|TRBJ2-5|TRBV27|NA
CASSSTGLAAKETQYF
TGTGCCAGCAGTTCGACCGGACTAGCGGCGAAGGAGACCCAGTACTTC
>NA|TRBJ2-7|TRBV3-1|NA
CPSSPLRSSGYEQYF
TGTCCCAGCAGCCCCCTCAGGTCTTCCGGCTACGAGCAGTACTTC
>TRBD1|TRBJ2-7|TRBV5-1|NA
CASRVDRVRYEQYF
TGCGCCAGCAGGGTCGACAGGGTACGCTACGAGCAGTACTTC
>NA|TRBJ1-2|TRBV10-3|few
CAISVPSNRGSGYGYTF
TGTGCCATCAGTGTGCCCTCTAACCGCGGTTCGGGCTATGGCTACACCTTC
>NA|TRBJ1-6|TRBV11-2|NA
CASSLTDNNSPPHF
TGTGCCAGCAGCTTGACTGACAATAATTCACCCCCCCACTTT
>NA|TRBJ1-1|TRBV7-2|few
CASGGYRTEAFF
TGTGCCTCAGGAGGGTATAGAACTGAAGCTTTCTTT
>NA|TRBJ1-2|TRBV6-1|few
CASSVSGDYGYTF
TGTGCCAGCAGTGTATCAGGGGACTATGGCTACACCTTC
>NA|TRBJ1-2|TRBV4-2|few
CASSQERGGNYGYTF
TGTGCCAGCAGCCAAGAACGGGGGGGCAACTATGGCTACACCTTC
>TRBD2|TRBJ2-2|TRBV6-2/TRBV6-3|NA
CSSSPGLTTGELFF
TGTTCCAGCAGCCCGGGACTAACAACCGGGGAGCTGTTTTTT
>NA|TRBJ2-1|TRBV12-3/TRBV12-4|few
CASSWRSAFYNEQFF
TGTGCCAGCAGTTGGCGGAGTGCGTTCTACAATGAGCAGTTCTTC
>NA|TRBJ2-3|TRBV7-2|many
CASVSSITDTQYF
TGTGCCAGCGTAAGCTCAATAACGGATACGCAGTATTTT
>NA|TRBJ2-5|TRBV27|NA
CASSPLGRQETQYF
TGTGCCAGCAGTCCGTTGGGCAGACAAGAGACCCAGTACTTC
>TRBD2|TRBJ2-3|TRBV12-3/TRBV12-4|NA
CASSKQRETQYF
TGTGCCAGCTCGAAGCAGCGGGAGACGCAGTATTTT
>NA|TRBJ1-2|TRBV2|NA
CASSPGEYGYTF
TGTGCCAGCAGTCCAGGGGAGTATGGCTACACCTTC
>TRBD2|TRBJ2-2|TRBV24-1|NA
CATSDPGTSGSPLRTGELFF
TGTGCCACCAGTGATCCCGGGACTAGCGGGAGTCCCTTAAGGACCGGGGAGCTGTTTTTT
>NA|TRBJ2-3|TRBV7-2|NA
CASSQNPLFTDTQYF
TGTGCCAGCAGCCAAAACCCCCTCTTCACAGATACGCAGTATTTT
>NA|TRBJ1-2|TRBV7-2|few
CASSLLRDARGYTF
TGTGCCAGCAGCTTACTACGGGATGCGAGGGGCTACACCTTC
>TRBD2|TRBJ2-5|TRBV11-2|few
CASSPILAGGPFQETQYF
TGTGCCAGCAGCCCCATACTAGCGGGAGGGCCCTTTCAAGAGACCCAGTACTTC
>NA|TRBJ2-1|TRBV5-1|many
CASSWGRGQGTDNEQFF
TGCGCCAGCAGCTGGGGGAGGGGGCAGGGGACCGACAATGAGCAGTTCTTC
>NA|TRBJ2-1|TRBV5-1|many
CASSGGTDDEQFF
TGCGCCAGCAGCGGCGGGACAGACGACGAGCAGTTCTTC
>NA|TRBJ2-3|TRBV29-1|many
CSVLSAGTDTQYF
TGCAGCGTCCTCTCCGCGGGGACAGATACGCAGTATTTT